The entry that follows covers one T cell receptor (beta chain) sequence. The record originates from a study of control samples from healthy donors and cancer patients. The data were produced by immunoSEQ multiplex PCR, yet TCRdb's version contains in-frame clones alone and is incomplete. The table lists approximately 97,000 clones, approximately 80% of them singletons. The specimen was blood. This TCR came from a man aged 30-40 years in good health.

The CDR3 is CATGGYDYGYTF. The CDR3 coding sequence is TGTGCCACCGGGGGATACGACTATGGCTACACCTTC. The chain is built from TRBV3-1 (or the pseudogene TRBV3-2) and TRBJ1-2, with TRBD1 as a possible D gene (5 bases). V was trimmed by 10 bases and J by 3 bases, leaving 12 bases between them. Germline CDR1 LGHDT, CDR2 YNNKEL (reference sequence). CDR3 length: 12 amino acids.